This is a list of T cell receptor beta chains from one sample in a study of T cell responses to AZD1222 COVID-19 vaccine. Libraries were prepared by immunoSEQ multiplex PCR; TCRdb keeps only in-frame clonotypes and omits some of them. The sample has 150,000 to 200,000 clones, less than 95% seen once. Specimen: peripheral blood, collected on day 0 of AZD1222 vaccination. These receptor sequences come from an adult in good health. CDR3s include the opening cysteine and the closing phenylalanine or tryptophan. Each record gives: V gene, clone size, J gene, D gene, CDR3 DNA, CDR3 protein. A D gene is named only where the DNA matches it firmly. Rows give clone size only sometimes, using once, few, many, or a class for an expanded clone.

TRBV28,.,TRBJ1-3,.,TGTGCCAGCAATTCCGGGGGAAACACCATATATTTT,CASNSGGNTIYF
TRBV5-1,.,TRBJ1-1,.,TGCGCCAGCAGCTTAAACACTGAAGCTTTCTTT,CASSLNTEAFF
TRBV7-7,.,TRBJ2-3,TRBD2,TGTGCTAGCAGCCTATCTCCGGGACTAGCGGGCACAGATACGCAGTATTTT,CASSLSPGLAGTDTQYF
TRBV5-1,.,TRBJ1-4,TRBD1,TGCGCCAGCACAACAGGGGACTTTAATGAAAAACTGTTTTTT,CASTTGDFNEKLFF
TRBV4-1,.,TRBJ2-1,TRBD2,TGCGCCAGCAGACGGAGCCGTCTAGCGGGGGGTGAGCAGTTCTTC,CASRRSRLAGGEQFF
TRBV30,.,TRBJ1-2,.,TGTGCCTATTCGCCCGGGAGCTATGGCTACACCTTC,CAYSPGSYGYTF
TRBV24-1,.,TRBJ2-3,TRBD2,TGTGCCACCAGTGATTCCCCTAGCGGGGACCCGAGCACAGATACGCAGTATTTT,CATSDSPSGDPSTDTQYF
TRBV5-1,.,TRBJ1-4,TRBD1,TGCGCCAGCAGCTTGGGTCAGGGGGCTGGAAAACTGTTTTTT,CASSLGQGAGKLFF
TRBV5-1,.,TRBJ2-7,.,TGCGCCAGCAGCTTTCAGAGCTCCTACGAGCAGTACTTC,CASSFQSSYEQYF
TRBV5-4,.,TRBJ1-6,.,TGTGCCAGCGGGGACCAAAACTCTTCACCCCTCCACTTT,CASGDQNSSPLHF
TRBV7-9,.,TRBJ2-2,.,TGTGCCAGCAGCTTAGTTGTAGGGACAGAGCTGTTTTTT,CASSLVVGTELFF
TRBV6-1,.,TRBJ1-2,.,TGTGCCAGCAGTGAGTCAGAGGGGTATGGCTACACCTTC,CASSESEGYGYTF
TRBV5-4,once,TRBJ1-1,TRBD1,TGTGCCAGCAGCTGGGGACAGGGGGCTGTCACTGAAGCTTTCTTT,CASSWGQGAVTEAFF
TRBV25-1,.,TRBJ2-1,.,TGTGCCAGCAGTGGAGTAGCGAAAGTCCATGAGCAGTTCTTC,CASSGVAKVHEQFF
TRBV5-5,.,TRBJ1-1,.,TGTGCCAGCAGCTTGGGACAGCATAACACTGAAGCTTTCTTT,CASSLGQHNTEAFF
TRBV28,.,TRBJ1-5,.,TGTGCCAGCACCCTGCGGGGGCTGGGGAATCAGCCCCAGCATTTT,CASTLRGLGNQPQHF
TRBV13,.,TRBJ2-7,TRBD2,TGTGCCAGCAGCCCCGGGAGGGGTAGCTACGAGCAGTACTTC,CASSPGRGSYEQYF
TRBV10-3,.,TRBJ2-2,.,TGTGCCACGTTACAGGGAAACACCGGGGAGCTGTTTTTT,CATLQGNTGELFF
TRBV30,.,TRBJ2-3,TRBD2,TGTGCGGTGAGGGGAGGGGCAGATACGCAGTATTTT,CAVRGGADTQYF
TRBV9,.,TRBJ1-2,.,TGTGCCAGCAGCGTGCGACGATCCCCGACCTATGGCTACACCTTC,CASSVRRSPTYGYTF
TRBV6-2/TRBV6-3,.,TRBJ2-1,TRBD2,TGTGCCAGCAGTTACTCTGGGGAGGGCTCCTACAATGAGCAGTTCTTC,CASSYSGEGSYNEQFF
TRBV5-1,once,TRBJ1-1,.,TGCGCCAGCAGCTTAGGGGACTGGGGCACTGAAGCTTTCTTT,CASSLGDWGTEAFF
TRBV7-2,.,TRBJ1-1,.,TGTGCCAGCAGACAAGATGGGGGTTCTGAAGCTTTCTTT,CASRQDGGSEAFF
TRBV3-1/TRBV3-2,once,TRBJ2-7,TRBD2,TGTGCCAGCAGCTCCCTAGCGGGGGGCTCCTACGAGCAGTACTTC,CASSSLAGGSYEQYF
TRBV5-1,.,TRBJ2-3,.,TGCGCCAGCAGCCTCGGCCCCGCCGGGACAGATACGCAGTATTTT,CASSLGPAGTDTQYF
TRBV13,.,TRBJ2-7,TRBD2,TGTGCCAGCAGCCACGGGGGGGTTCAGTACGAGCAGTACTTC,CASSHGGVQYEQYF
TRBV19,.,TRBJ1-1,.,TGTGCCAGTAGTACAAAACAGGGTTTAACGGCTGAAGCTTTCTTT,CASSTKQGLTAEAFF
TRBV15,once,TRBJ1-2,TRBD1,TGTGCCACCAGCGGGGGACAGGTCGTCGGCTATGGCTACACCTTC,CATSGGQVVGYGYTF
TRBV5-4,.,TRBJ2-1,TRBD2,TGTGCCAGCAGCTCCCCACTAGCGGGGGGGCCGGGTGAGCAGTTCTTC,CASSSPLAGGPGEQFF
TRBV7-3,.,TRBJ2-2,.,TGTGCCAGCAGCTTACGAATTCACAGGGTGAACACCGGGGAGCTGTTTTTT,CASSLRIHRVNTGELFF
TRBV19,.,TRBJ1-1,.,TGTGCCAGCAGGACCCGGGATCACACTGAAGCTTTCTTT,CASRTRDHTEAFF
TRBV5-1,.,TRBJ1-3,.,TGCGCCAGCAGCTTGGGAGAGGGAATCAGGGGAAACACCATATATTTT,CASSLGEGIRGNTIYF
TRBV16,.,TRBJ2-5,TRBD1,TGTGCCAGCAGCCAATCAGCAGGGGGCGAGACCCAGTACTTC,CASSQSAGGETQYF
TRBV7-6,.,TRBJ2-7,.,TGTGCCAGCAGTAGGCAGCAGTCCTACGAGCAGTACTTC,CASSRQQSYEQYF
TRBV7-9,once,TRBJ2-7,TRBD2,TGTGCCAGCAGCTGGGGGACTAGCGGGAGGTCTCGCTACGAGCAGTACTTC,CASSWGTSGRSRYEQYF
TRBV30,.,TRBJ1-4,.,TGTGCCTGGGTAAGCAGGCGGAAGGCGGAAAAACTGTTTTTT,CAWVSRRKAEKLFF
TRBV7-2,.,TRBJ2-2,TRBD2,TGTGCCAGCAGCAGTGGGACTAGCGGGATCACCGGGGAGCTGTTTTTT,CASSSGTSGITGELFF
TRBV7-2,once,TRBJ1-1,.,TGTGCCAGCAGCTTAGGAGCAGGGCTGAACACTGAAGCTTTCTTT,CASSLGAGLNTEAFF
TRBV10-1,.,TRBJ2-3,TRBD2,TGCGCCAGCAGTGAGTCCGCTAGCGGGGGGTACACAGATACGCAGTATTTT,CASSESASGGYTDTQYF
TRBV6-2/TRBV6-3,few,TRBJ2-2,.,TGTGCCAGCAGTTACTCGGTGGCAGACTACACCGGGGAGCTGTTTTTT,CASSYSVADYTGELFF
TRBV28,.,TRBJ1-1,TRBD1,TGTGCCAGCAGTAAGACAGGGGTGAACACTGAAGCTTTCTTT,CASSKTGVNTEAFF
TRBV10-2,.,TRBJ1-5,.,TGCGCCAGCAGTGAGTCGGGCAATAATCAGCCCCAGCATTTT,CASSESGNNQPQHF
TRBV9,.,TRBJ2-5,.,TGTGCCAGCAGCGTAGGGGGGACAAGAGAGACCCAGTACTTC,CASSVGGTRETQYF
TRBV5-1,once,TRBJ1-1,.,TGCGCCAGCAGCCTTAGTTCGACGAACACTGAAGCTTTCTTT,CASSLSSTNTEAFF
TRBV11-2,.,TRBJ2-7,TRBD2,TGTGCCAGCAGCTTCATACCCTCGGGGGGAGGATACGAGCAGTACTTC,CASSFIPSGGGYEQYF
TRBV3-1/TRBV3-2,.,TRBJ2-2,.,TGTGCCAGCAGCCGGGGGACAACGAACACCGGGGAGCTGTTTTTT,CASSRGTTNTGELFF
TRBV6-2/TRBV6-3,.,TRBJ1-3,.,TGTGCCAGCAGCCCTGCCCCTGAGACAGGTGACTCTGGAAACACCATATATTTT,CASSPAPETGDSGNTIYF
TRBV7-9,.,TRBJ1-2,TRBD1,TGTGCCAGCAGTTTAACAGGGGAAGGTGGCTACACCTTC,CASSLTGEGGYTF
TRBV11-2,.,TRBJ2-7,TRBD1,TGTGCCAGCAGCTTCTGGACAGGGGCCTACGAGCAGTACTTC,CASSFWTGAYEQYF
TRBV6-4,.,TRBJ1-2,.,TGTGCCAGCAGTGACGAGGGAAACTATGGCTACACCTTC,CASSDEGNYGYTF
TRBV6-5,.,TRBJ2-1,TRBD2,TGTGCCAGCAGTTTGGGGGGGGAGCAGTTCTTC,CASSLGGEQFF
TRBV7-2,.,TRBJ1-3,.,TGTGCCAGCAGCTATGTCGGGGTGGGCTTCTCTGGAAACACCATATATTTT,CASSYVGVGFSGNTIYF
TRBV24-1,.,TRBJ2-1,TRBD2,TGTGCCACCAGTGCTACCGGGACTAGCGGGGGATACAATGAGCAGTTCTTC,CATSATGTSGGYNEQFF